These T cell receptor beta chains were read from a single sample in a study of blood T cell repertoires in COVID-19. Repertoires were generated with immunoSEQ multiplex PCR, while TCRdb's copy carries only in-frame clones and drops some. The profile shows about 400,000 clones, around 90% of them singletons. Specimen: peripheral blood. The receptors come from a human donor in a cohort sampled during active COVID-19. Both conserved end residues are part of each CDR3. Each record gives: clone size, J gene, V gene, D gene, CDR3 protein, CDR3 DNA. A D gene is named only where the DNA matches it firmly. Clone size, where shown, is once, few, many, or a class for clones that have expanded.

abundance: NA; j_gene: TRBJ2-2; v_gene: TRBV24-1; d_gene: NA; CDR3aa: CATSDVTGELFF; CDR3nt: TGTGCCACCAGTGACGTCACCGGGGAGCTGTTTTTT
abundance: NA; j_gene: TRBJ2-7; v_gene: TRBV3-1/TRBV3-2; d_gene: NA; CDR3aa: CARLLTIYEQYF; CDR3nt: TGTGCCAGATTGTTAACAATCTACGAGCAGTACTTC
abundance: NA; j_gene: TRBJ2-1; v_gene: TRBV6-5; d_gene: NA; CDR3aa: CASTRLLGDEQFF; CDR3nt: TGTGCCAGCACAAGACTCCTGGGTGATGAGCAGTTCTTC
abundance: NA; j_gene: TRBJ2-5; v_gene: TRBV10-3; d_gene: NA; CDR3aa: CAISEGGGAETQYF; CDR3nt: TGTGCCATCAGTGAAGGGGGAGGGGCAGAGACCCAGTACTTC
abundance: NA; j_gene: TRBJ2-7; v_gene: TRBV30; d_gene: NA; CDR3aa: CAWKPGGNLRAYF; CDR3nt: TGTGCCTGGAAGCCAGGAGGTAACCTACGAGCGTACTTC
abundance: NA; j_gene: TRBJ2-1; v_gene: TRBV7-2; d_gene: TRBD2; CDR3aa: CASSLGSGREQFF; CDR3nt: TGTGCCAGCAGCTTAGGTAGCGGGAGAGAGCAGTTCTTC
abundance: NA; j_gene: TRBJ2-5; v_gene: TRBV28; d_gene: TRBD2; CDR3aa: CASSLAGFQETQYF; CDR3nt: TGTGCCAGCAGTCTAGCGGGGTTTCAAGAGACCCAGTACTTC
abundance: NA; j_gene: TRBJ2-2; v_gene: TRBV9; d_gene: NA; CDR3aa: CASSEGRRLNTGELFF; CDR3nt: TGTGCCAGCAGCGAGGGTAGGAGGTTGAACACCGGGGAGCTGTTTTTT
abundance: once; j_gene: TRBJ2-7; v_gene: TRBV7-9; d_gene: NA; CDR3aa: CASGLGPSYEQYF; CDR3nt: TGTGCCAGCGGCCTTGGTCCTTCCTACGAGCAGTACTTC
abundance: NA; j_gene: TRBJ1-3; v_gene: TRBV30; d_gene: NA; CDR3aa: CAWSVPLGLGNTIYF; CDR3nt: TGTGCCTGGAGTGTTCCACTGGGGCTGGGAAACACCATATATTTT
abundance: once; j_gene: TRBJ2-7; v_gene: TRBV7-9; d_gene: TRBD1; CDR3aa: CASSKTPAGQGRLQVTYEQYF; CDR3nt: TGTGCCAGCAGCAAAACCCCGGCGGGACAGGGTAGACTTCAAGTTACCTACGAGCAGTACTTC
abundance: NA; j_gene: TRBJ2-7; v_gene: TRBV12-3/TRBV12-4; d_gene: TRBD2; CDR3aa: CASSLARGDEQYF; CDR3nt: TGTGCCAGCAGTTTAGCGCGGGGGGACGAGCAGTACTTC
abundance: NA; j_gene: TRBJ2-6; v_gene: TRBV28; d_gene: NA; CDR3aa: CASSFGTISGANVLTF; CDR3nt: TGTGCCAGCAGTTTCGGGACAATCTCTGGGGCCAACGTCCTGACTTTC
abundance: NA; j_gene: TRBJ2-1; v_gene: TRBV7-3; d_gene: TRBD2; CDR3aa: CASSLGTSGFNEQFF; CDR3nt: TGTGCCAGCAGCTTAGGGACTAGCGGATTCAATGAGCAGTTCTTC
abundance: NA; j_gene: TRBJ2-7; v_gene: TRBV5-1; d_gene: TRBD1; CDR3aa: CASSTAGGGGERAYEQYF; CDR3nt: TGCGCCAGCAGCACAGCAGGGGGCGGAGGAGAAAGAGCCTACGAGCAGTACTTC
abundance: few; j_gene: TRBJ2-3; v_gene: TRBV28; d_gene: TRBD2; CDR3aa: CASMGREAGRTQYF; CDR3nt: TGTGCCAGCATGGGGCGGGAGGCGGGGAGGACGCAGTATTTT
abundance: once; j_gene: TRBJ1-5; v_gene: TRBV10-3; d_gene: NA; CDR3aa: CAISERGGGDVNEPQHF; CDR3nt: TGTGCCATCAGTGAGCGAGGGGGAGGGGATGTGAATGAGCCCCAGCATTTT
abundance: NA; j_gene: TRBJ1-2; v_gene: TRBV11-2; d_gene: TRBD1; CDR3aa: CASSLGPGQQYGYTF; CDR3nt: TGTGCCAGCAGCTTAGGCCCGGGACAGCAATATGGCTACACCTTC
abundance: NA; j_gene: TRBJ2-3; v_gene: TRBV28; d_gene: NA; CDR3aa: CASSLTRGTDTQYF; CDR3nt: TGTGCCAGCAGTTTAACCAGGGGCACAGATACGCAGTATTTT
abundance: once; j_gene: TRBJ2-7; v_gene: TRBV3-1/TRBV3-2; d_gene: NA; CDR3aa: CASSHDRKATYEQYF; CDR3nt: TGTGCCAGCAGCCATGACAGGAAAGCCACTTACGAGCAGTACTTC
abundance: NA; j_gene: TRBJ2-7; v_gene: TRBV21-1; d_gene: NA; CDR3aa: CASSNATTGTGKSYEQYF; CDR3nt: TGTGCCAGCAGCAACGCAACTACAGGGACAGGGAAGTCCTACGAGCAGTACTTC
abundance: NA; j_gene: TRBJ1-6; v_gene: TRBV6-5; d_gene: NA; CDR3aa: CASSYSGGAYNSPLHF; CDR3nt: TGTGCCAGCAGTTACTCGGGTGGGGCGTATAATTCACCCCTCCACTTT